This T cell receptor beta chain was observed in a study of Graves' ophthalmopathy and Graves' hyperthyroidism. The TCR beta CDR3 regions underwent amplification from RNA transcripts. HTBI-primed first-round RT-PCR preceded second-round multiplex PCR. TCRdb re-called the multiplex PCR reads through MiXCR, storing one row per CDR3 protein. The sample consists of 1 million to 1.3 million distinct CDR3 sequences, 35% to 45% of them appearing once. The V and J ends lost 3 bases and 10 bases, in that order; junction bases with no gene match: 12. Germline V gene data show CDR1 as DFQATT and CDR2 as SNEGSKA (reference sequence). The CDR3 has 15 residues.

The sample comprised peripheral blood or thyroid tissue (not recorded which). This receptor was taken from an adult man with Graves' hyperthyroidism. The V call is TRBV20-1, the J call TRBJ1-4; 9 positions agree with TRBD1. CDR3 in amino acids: CSASGAGQGGGKLFF. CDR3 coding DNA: TGCAGTGCTAGTGGTGCGGGACAGGGAGGAGGAAAACTGTTTTTT.